A single T cell receptor beta chain is shown here with its context. The antigen this receptor binds is unknown. No base-level quality is on record; no much larger clone is a single base apart. This entry belongs to a study of blood T cells in healthy people across ages (dated by TCRdb to between 2014 and 2016). In terms of the full investigation: Template switching captured roughly one uniquely barcoded TCR beta cDNA molecule per two T cells in model experiments. The study measured age-related changes in TCR beta repertoire diversity using deep sequencing normalized with unique cDNA molecular identifiers. The donors were divided into four age groups: young (average around 16 years), middle-aged (approximately 41), aged (roughly 66) and long-lived (roughly 88). Two additional independent replicas of 1 million unique cDNA reads from the same blood draw were analyzed for two donors (one aged 18 to 30 and one aged 80 or older).

The approximately 39 donors, aged roughly 6 to 90 years, were systemically healthy Caucasian individuals from Russia. Each donor gave about 10 milliliters of peripheral blood, drawn into EDTA-treated Vacutainer tubes. Ficoll-Paque density-gradient centrifugation was used to isolate PBMCs, with at least 6.5 million per sample. Trizol reagent was used to extract total RNA from the PBMCs, yielding at least 6 micrograms per sample. Naive CD45RAhigh/CD27high T cell percentages were measured by flow cytometry on a PBMC aliquot from every donor. Between the V and J ends, shortened by 3 bases and 4 bases respectively, the junction contains 13 bases. From its cysteine to its phenylalanine, the CDR3 spans 14 amino acids. Here the CDR3 DNA is all that survives: 42 bases in frame from base 1. The germline V gene supplies CDR1 SGDLS and CDR2 YYNGEE. The library was made by 5' RACE. Sequencing was carried out with an Illumina HiSeq 2500. A second PCR of about 7 to 12 cycles was run with a J-beta primer mix and a sample-barcoded 5' primer. A template-switch 5' adaptor carrying 12 random nucleotides introduced a unique molecular identifier onto each TCR beta cDNA molecule. Each sample yielded at least 2.5 million CDR3-containing paired-end reads. The Mint cDNA synthesis kit, primed by a TRBC-specific oligonucleotide, was used to synthesize first-strand cDNA from all RNA. All cDNA was treated with uracil-DNA glycosylase and then went through a first 18-cycle PCR with the universal primers M1SS and BC2_uni_R. Per the source publication's procedure: Normalization of each sample was performed by random selection of 1 million high-quality reads, each carrying a distinct molecular identifier. Reads with shared molecular identifiers were discarded instead of being binned into consensus sequences. MiTCR, set to a Q25 quality threshold and the strictest error-elimination algorithm, was used for CDR3 identification, clonotype clustering and error correction. A nonparametric unseen species model using Euler transformation provided a lower-bound estimate of total TCR beta diversity. TCRdb reprocessing: public reads trimmed at Q25 with fastp, clones called with MiXCR, in-frame beta chains kept. Each CDR3 protein appears once, grouped with its most common genes and DNA. TCRdb, not the authors, supplied the V and J calls. Counted in this sample were 800,000 to 950,000 distinct CDR3 sequences; 25% to 30% of them appeared once. The ten largest clonotypes hold roughly 10% of the sample.

What the study reported, not specific to this receptor: Observed TCR beta diversity correlated strongly with the percentage of naive T cells measured by flow cytometry. Estimates of total diversity based on one million sequenced T cells were regarded as lower bounds and as underestimates. Compared with the aged group, the long-lived group had more naive CD4+ T cells, fewer expanded clones and increased TCR diversity, suggesting age selection. Observed TCR beta diversity per million T cells fell roughly linearly with age, and a significant reduction was already apparent by age around 40. Because profiling used bulk unsorted PBMCs, naive and antigen-experienced compartments could not be compared conclusively. Because the CMV infection status of the donors was unknown, age-related changes in expanded clonotypes may potentially have been confounded.

The sample was also linked to a second study, of T cells of mothers and their children. Taken from the second paper: Nine systemically healthy Caucasian individuals served as donors, namely three mothers together with their six children. cDNA synthesis used all of the extracted RNA, with 1.5 ug of RNA in each 15 ul reaction. In the second PCR, the M1S primer added sample barcodes and 2-4 random nucleotides. Over 9 million TCR beta CDR3 reads were obtained for each mother, and around 2.7 million reads were obtained for each child. Thymic selection shapes the output of TCR recombination in a similar way in related and unrelated pairs, and inherited differences have a minor effect. Normalized repertoire overlap was always slightly but never significantly higher in related than unrelated mother-child pairs. Persistent microchimeric T cell clones were not detected, at a sensitivity of about 99 clones per million clonotypes. The study used deep NGS to compare TCR beta repertoires of mothers and children, seeking features distinguishing related mother-child pairs from unrelated individuals. On average, the children were about 12 +/- 4 years old, while the mothers were 40 +/- 4 years old. After adapters were ligated using NEBNext reagents, the libraries underwent 100+100 nt paired-end sequencing on an Illumina HiSeq 2000. To avoid cross-contamination, the mother libraries and the child libraries were prepared a month apart and sequenced in separate runs. For each donor, between roughly 450,000 and 2,300,000 distinct TCR beta clonotypes were identified. Naive TCR beta clonotypes were estimated from low-frequency clonotypes matched to each donor's FACS-determined naive share, without sorting.

The TCR comes from a woman aged 40 to 50 in good health. This chain is built from TRBV9 and TRBJ1-1, with TRBD1 tentatively as D gene (5 bases match). Sequenced input: blood. The CDR3 sequence is CASSAGTLGTEAFF. The nucleotides are TGTGCCAGCAGCGCCGGGACTTTGGGCACTGAAGCTTTCTTT.